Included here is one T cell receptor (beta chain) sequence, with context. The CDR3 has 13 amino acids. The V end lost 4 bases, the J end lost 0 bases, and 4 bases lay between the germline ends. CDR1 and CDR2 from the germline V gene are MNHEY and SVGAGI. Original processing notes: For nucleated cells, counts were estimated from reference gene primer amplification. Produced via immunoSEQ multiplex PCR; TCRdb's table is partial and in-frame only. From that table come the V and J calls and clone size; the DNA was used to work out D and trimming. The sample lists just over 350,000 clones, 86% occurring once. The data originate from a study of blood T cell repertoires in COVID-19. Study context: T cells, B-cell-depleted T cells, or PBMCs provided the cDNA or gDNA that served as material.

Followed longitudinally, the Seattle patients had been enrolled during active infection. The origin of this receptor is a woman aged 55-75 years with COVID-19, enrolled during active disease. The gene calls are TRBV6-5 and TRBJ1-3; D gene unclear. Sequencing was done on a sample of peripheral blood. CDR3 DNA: TGTGCCAGCAGTTCGAGCTCTGGAAACACCATATATTTT. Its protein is CASSSSSGNTIYF.